This is a list of T cell receptor beta chains from one sample in a study of Graves' ophthalmopathy and Graves' hyperthyroidism. TCRdb itself ran the multiplex PCR reads through MiXCR, one entry per CDR3 protein. The table lists roughly 380,000 distinct CDR3 sequences, over 15% of them singletons. Specimen: peripheral blood. The receptors were gathered from a woman aged 18-29 years with stable Graves' hyperthyroidism. Each CDR3 is given with its conserved first and last residue. D genes are given only for firm matches. Not all rows give a size; the values are once, few, many and, for expanded clones, a class.

clone_size j_call d_call v_call cdr3_aa cdr3_nt
. TRBJ1-1 . TRBV3-1 CASSQRGSNSKAFF TGTGCCAGCAGCCAACGAGGCTCGAACTCAAAAGCTTTCTTT
many TRBJ2-5 TRBD2 TRBV7-8 CASSILAGGQETQYF TGTGCCAGCAGCATTTTAGCGGGGGGCCAAGAGACCCAGTACTTC
. TRBJ2-7 . TRBV6-1 CASSELGADEQYF TGTGCCAGCAGTGAACTTGGGGCCGACGAGCAGTACTTC
many TRBJ2-7 . TRBV5-1 CASSLGGPRYEQYF TGCGCCAGCAGCTTGGGGGGGCCAAGGTACGAGCAGTACTTC
many TRBJ2-7 . TRBV7-9 CASSPWDGVAYEQYF TGTGCCAGCAGCCCTTGGGACGGGGTGGCCTACGAGCAGTACTTC
. TRBJ2-7 . TRBV25-1 CASSEHVKGGPYEQYF TGTGCCAGCAGTGAACACGTAAAGGGCGGTCCCTACGAGCAGTACTTC
many TRBJ2-7 . TRBV12-3/TRBV12-4 CASSLRQTTYEQYF TGTGCCAGCAGTTTGCGACAGACTACCTACGAGCAGTACTTC
. TRBJ2-6 . TRBV11-2 CASSLVRGSGANVLTF TGTGCCAGCAGCTTAGTAAGGGGCTCTGGGGCCAACGTCCTGACTTTC
many TRBJ1-1 TRBD1 TRBV19 CASRKETGIPEAFF TGTGCCAGTCGAAAAGAGACAGGGATCCCTGAAGCTTTCTTT
many TRBJ1-1 . TRBV12-3/TRBV12-4 CASSLDLRNTEAFF TGTGCCAGCAGTTTAGACCTAAGGAACACTGAAGCTTTCTTT
many TRBJ2-5 . TRBV7-8 CASSLVGGALETQYF TGTGCCAGCAGCTTAGTGGGGGGGGCCCTGGAGACCCAGTACTTC
many TRBJ1-1 TRBD1 TRBV19 CASTHRGAGGGNTEAFF TGTGCCAGTACTCACCGGGGGGCAGGGGGCGGGAACACTGAAGCTTTCTTT
many TRBJ1-1 . TRBV11-2 CASSPRTPGNTEAFF TGTGCCAGCAGCCCTCGGACCCCGGGGAACACTGAAGCTTTCTTT
many TRBJ1-5 TRBD1 TRBV20-1 CSARTGESNQPQHF TGCAGTGCTAGGACAGGGGAGAGCAATCAGCCCCAGCATTTT
many TRBJ1-5 . TRBV12-5 CASGLVPTPGQPQHF TGTGCTAGTGGTTTGGTGCCGACCCCCGGTCAGCCCCAGCATTTT
many TRBJ1-6 . TRBV12-3/TRBV12-4 CASSFDRGNSPLHF TGTGCCAGCAGTTTCGACAGAGGAAATTCACCCCTCCACTTT
many TRBJ1-1 . TRBV18 CASSRGMNTEAFF TGTGCCAGCAGCCGGGGGATGAACACTGAAGCTTTCTTT
many TRBJ1-5 . TRBV20-1 CSATPGRRNQPQHF TGCAGTGCTACTCCGGGACGGCGCAATCAGCCCCAGCATTTT
. TRBJ2-7 TRBD1 TRBV28 CASSFVTGGYEQYF TGTGCCAGCAGTTTTGTGACAGGGGGCTACGAGCAGTACTTC